What follows are 5 T cell receptor beta chains derived from one specimen sequenced in a study of shared clonotypes between healthy human individuals. Profiling relied on immunoSEQ multiplex PCR, and the TCRdb table lists in-frame clones only, not all of them. The sample lists roughly 2.6 million clones; more than 90% were seen once. Sequencing was performed on naive CD4+ T cells sorted from blood. As for subset: CD45RA+ positively selected. These receptors originate from a man aged 18 to 29 in good health.

The rearrangement uses TRBV5-4 and TRBJ2-1, with TRBD1 matching over 10 bases. This CDR3 region has 16 residues. Germline V gives CDR1 SGHNT, CDR2 YYREEE (reference sequence). V dropped 2 bases and J dropped 4; count of bases not matched to a gene: 6. The CDR3 DNA is TGTGCCAGCAGCTTCGGAGGACAGGGGGTGTACAATGAGCAGTTCTTC. It encodes CASSFGGQGVYNEQFF.

The CDR3 DNA is TGTGCCAGCAGTGATGAGCAGATTTACGAGCAGTACTTC. As protein: CASSDEQIYEQYF. This chain connects TRBV2 to TRBJ2-7; the D is unclear. This CDR3 region has 13 residues. V lost 3 bases and J lost 4, with 10 bases in between. Germline CDR1 SNHLY, CDR2 FYNNEI.

This clone has just one count. In DNA, the CDR3 is TGTGCCAGCTCTCCTCCCACGGGAAGAACAGCGCTATCCTACGAGCAGTACTTC. This sequence encodes CASSPPTGRTALSYEQYF. This chain links TRBV18 with TRBJ2-7; a possible D gene is TRBD2 (5 bases). The V end was cut by 6 bases, the J end by 1 base, with 25 bases between. Germline V lookup: CDR1 KGHSH, CDR2 LQKENI. The CDR3 extends over 18 amino acids.

CDR3 region: CASSQTSGRYNEQFF. The CDR3 DNA is TGCGCCAGCAGCCAAACTAGCGGTCGTTACAATGAGCAGTTCTTC. The V call is TRBV4-1, the J call TRBJ2-1; 8 bases are a match to TRBD2. This CDR3 has 15 amino acids. The ends lost 2 bases at V and 4 bases at J; junction bases unmatched: 4. The germline gives CDR1 MGHRA, CDR2 YSYEKL.

In nucleotides, the CDR3 is TGTGCCAGCAGTTTTAAATCCAAAGGGACCGGGGAGCTGTTTTTT. The encoded protein is CASSFKSKGTGELFF. V usage is TRBV28 and J usage is TRBJ2-2; D unclear. Deletions cut 3 bases from V and 5 bases from J, with 13 bases between. The CDR3 is 15 amino acids. Germline values: CDR1 MDHEN, CDR2 SYDVKM.